What follows are 9 T cell receptor beta chains derived from one specimen sequenced in a study of T cells after yellow fever vaccination (dated by TCRdb to about 2019). The method behind the library was 5' RACE. The sequencer listed for this sample is Illumina HiSeq 2500. Starting from the raw public reads, TCRdb applied fastp trimming at Q25, assembled clones with MiXCR and retained in-frame beta chains. Rows with a matching CDR3 protein are joined into one entry that keeps the most common DNA and genes. The table for this sample lists over 100,000 distinct CDR3 sequences; more than 7.5% of them were counted only once. Clones ranked in the top ten supply 25% of the sample. The treatment or condition label on this specimen signifies: live attenuated yellow fever vaccine strain. The source material was CD8+ T cells sorted from PBMCs, sampled 45 days after the yellow fever booster vaccination. The source of these receptors is a man aged 30 to 39 who received the YFV17D yellow fever vaccine.

This clonotype came up many times. The CDR3 sequence: CASSLDPGTHYNEQFF. The CDR3, as DNA: TGTGCCAGCAGTTTAGATCCGGGGACCCACTACAATGAGCAGTTCTTC. The chain employs TRBV12-3 or TRBV12-4 and TRBJ2-1; D may be TRBD1 or TRBD2 (5 bases each). The CDR3 runs 16 residues. Trimming shortened V by 1 base and J by 3 bases, and 13 bases separated the two germline ends.

A few counts support this clonotype. The rearrangement joins TRBV5-1 to TRBJ2-2, with 9 bases fitting TRBD1. The CDR3 has 16 residues. Germline lookup yields CDR1 SGHRS and CDR2 YFSETQ. V dropped 4 bases and J dropped 6; count of bases not matched to a gene: 10. The CDR3 bases are TGCGCCAGCAGCACGAACCGGGACAGGGTTGCCGGGGAGCTGTTTTTT. It is translated as CASSTNRDRVAGELFF.

This clonotype was observed at least ten times. This sequence joins TRBV29-1 and TRBJ2-3; no clear D gene. CDR3 length: 16 residues. Germline V gives CDR1 SQVTM, CDR2 ANQGSEA. The V gene lost 0 bases and the J gene lost 6 bases, with 19 bases spanning the gap. In DNA, the CDR3 is TGCAGCGTTGAAGATGTTAGGATGCGAGACCCCGATACGCAGTATTTT. This encodes CSVEDVRMRDPDTQYF.

The chain joins TRBV13 to TRBJ1-1, with D uncertain. CDR1 and CDR2 from the germline V gene are PRHDT and FYEKMQ (reference sequence). The CDR3 spans 14 residues. V was trimmed by 0 bases and J by 10 bases, leaving 15 bases between them. The CDR3 sequence: CASSLGGRVSAAFF. CDR3 nucleotide sequence: TGTGCCAGCAGCTTAGGGGGTCGCGTTTCCGCAGCTTTCTTT.

The chain combines TRBV7-2 with TRBJ2-5, with TRBD2 identical over 8 bases. Germline values: CDR1 SGHTA, CDR2 FQGNSA. Trimming cost V 4 bases and J 1 base; bases outside gene matches: 11. The CDR3 sequence is 17 residues long. The CDR3 reads CASSWSVTSGLQETQYF. The CDR3, as DNA: TGTGCCAGCAGCTGGAGCGTCACTAGCGGCCTCCAAGAGACCCAGTACTTC.

This clonotype occurred many times. This rearrangement joins TRBV7-8 to TRBJ2-2, with TRBD1 identical over 9 bases. The V gene's germline CDR1 is SGHVS and CDR2 FQNEAQ. This CDR3 comprises 16 residues. J gave up 6 bases and V 5 bases, and 10 bases lay outside the gene matches. For the CDR3, the DNA is TGTGCCAGCAGCCTAGGGACAGGGAGAAAGGCCGGGGAGCTGTTTTTT. Its protein product is CASSLGTGRKAGELFF.

This sequence joins TRBV10-3 and TRBJ2-3; D may match TRBD1 or TRBD2 (6 bases each). Per the germline V gene, CDR1 is ENHRY and CDR2 is SYGVKD. The CDR3 length is 17 residues. V lost 0 bases and J lost 2, with 15 bases in between. The CDR3 region has the DNA TGTGCCATCAGTGAGTCCAAAAGGGGGACTGACACAGATACGCAGTATTTT. Translating it yields CAISESKRGTDTDTQYF.

This clonotype came up many times. The V gene is TRBV20-1, the J gene TRBJ2-1; D not certain. The length of the CDR3 is 15 residues. Germline lookup yields CDR1 DFQATT and CDR2 SNEGSKA (reference sequence). The V and J ends lost 1 base and 3 bases respectively, with 13 bases between them. The CDR3 loop reads CSARALMGIYNEQFF. The CDR3 nucleotides are TGCAGTGCTAGAGCCCTGATGGGGATCTACAATGAGCAGTTCTTC.

This clonotype has at least ten counts. The V gene is TRBV20-1, the J gene TRBJ2-1, with TRBD2 matching over 16 bases. The germline CDR1 and CDR2 sequences are DFQATT and SNEGSKA (reference sequence). The CDR3 loop spans 16 amino acids. The V and J ends lost 5 bases and 9 bases, in that order; junction bases with no gene match: 10. DNA of the CDR3: TGCAGTGCTGAGGGACTAGCGGGAGGGGCCCCTATTGAGCAGTTCTTC. Protein product: CSAEGLAGGAPIEQFF.